These 7 T cell receptor beta chains were all obtained from the same sample, sequenced in a study of vaccination and CD4 T cells after COVID-19. The antigens of these receptors remain unknown. Sample treatment: roughly 10-day PBMC culture with coronavirus spike peptide pools or control peptides (ViraFEST assay). Sequencing of cultured CD4+ T cell DNA used the Oncomine TCR Beta short-read assay. One entry per CDR3 protein, called by TCRdb with MiXCR from the PCR reads. The data hold 15,000 to 20,000 distinct CDR3 sequences, with about half observed a single time. The source material was CD4+ T cells from blood, cultured in vitro. These receptors originate from a human donor who had recovered from COVID-19.

This chain links TRBV20-1 with TRBJ2-1; 9 bases line up with TRBD2. The CDR3 length is 14 residues. The trim removed 6 bases at V and 8 bases at J, leaving 11 bases unmatched. Germline V gives CDR1 DFQATT, CDR2 SNEGSKA (reference sequence). CDR3 coding DNA: TGCAGTGCCCCGGCGGGTAGCGGGAGACATGAGCAGTTCTTC. It is translated as CSAPAGSGRHEQFF.

CDR3 amino acids: CASSYTTGGSGEQYF. The CDR3 region has the DNA TGTGCCAGCAGTTATACGACAGGGGGCTCGGGCGAGCAGTACTTC. The V call is TRBV6-5, the J call TRBJ2-7; 10 bases agree with TRBD1. This CDR3 region has 15 residues. Germline-derived CDR1 and CDR2 are MNHEY and SVGAGI. V lost 3 bases to trimming and J lost 6 bases; unmatched junction nucleotides: 8.

The V gene is TRBV20-1, the J gene TRBJ1-4; D perhaps matches TRBD1 (6 bases). The CDR3 is 14 amino acids. Germline-derived CDR1 and CDR2 are DFQATT and SNEGSKA (reference sequence). Trimming pared 5 bases from V and 5 bases from J, leaving 15 bases between. Written as DNA, the CDR3 is TGCAGTGCTCCGGCCAGGGGTGAAAATGAAAAACTGTTTTTT. Its translation is CSAPARGENEKLFF.

This clonotype has more than one count but fewer than ten. The rearrangement joins TRBV6-1 to TRBJ2-5, with a tentative D call TRBD1 (7 bases). This CDR3 spans 15 amino acids. Germline loops: CDR1 MNHNS, CDR2 SASEGT. V was trimmed by 1 base and J by 4 bases, leaving 13 bases between them. CDR3 loop: CASSEVGQGGETQYF. CDR3 in DNA: TGTGCCAGCAGTGAAGTAGGCCAGGGGGGAGAGACCCAGTACTTC.

The chain has TRBV6-5 and TRBJ2-5; D unresolved. CDR3 length: 13 residues. V lost 2 bases and J 3 bases, leaving 7 bases between the germline ends. The germline gives CDR1 MNHEY, CDR2 SVGAGI. CDR3 in DNA: TGTGCCAGCAGTTACAGCTGGGAAGAGACCCAGTACTTC. This gives the protein CASSYSWEETQYF.

This chain connects TRBV6-5 to TRBJ2-3, with TRBD2 matching 13 bases. Trimming took 1 base from V and 4 from J; bases not matched to a gene: 8. Germline CDR1 is MNHEY and CDR2 is SVGAGI. The CDR3 runs 18 residues. The CDR3 spells CASSYFGTSGVGSDTQYF. The CDR3 region has the DNA TGTGCCAGCAGTTACTTCGGGACTAGCGGGGTAGGATCAGATACGCAGTATTTT.

The chain recombines TRBV19 with TRBJ1-1, with no clear D. Germline values: CDR1 LNHDA, CDR2 SQIVND (reference sequence). This CDR3 region has 12 residues. Trimming removed 10 bases from V and 3 bases from J, with 12 bases in between. The CDR3 spells CATKAADTEAFF. The CDR3 DNA sequence: TGTGCCACCAAGGCCGCGGACACTGAAGCTTTCTTT.